This TCR beta chain was sequenced during a study of shared clonotypes between healthy human individuals (dated by TCRdb to between 2020 and 2021). In the study overall: The cohort included three men and a couple of women between 18 and 49 years of age. For each donor, three plates each were used for CD4 naive and CD4 memory, two plates were used for CD8 naive, and one plate was used for CD8 memory. Blood TCR repertoires of five healthy adults were deeply sequenced to estimate repertoire size and the extent of clonotype sharing between individuals. To increase sequencing depth and limit assay-specific biases, different laboratories used diverse techniques to prepare libraries and sequence TCR repertoires. Each donor's leukapheresis produced roughly between about 0.9 and 9.5 billion PBMCs. On the study overall, not on this receptor specifically: Rarefaction of sorted-subset datasets indicated incomplete sequencing despite the large sequencing depth. Estimated clonotype richness was generally larger for naive than for memory subsets. Clonotypes shared by all four sorted-subset donors showed higher generation probabilities than non-shared clonotypes. The small number of donors limited the genetic and exposure-history diversity represented. Sampling was restricted to blood, and TCR repertoires in tissues likely differ from the TCR repertoires found in blood. Based on pairwise subsampling, the degree of clonotype sharing among donors was expected to be affected by sequencing depth. Across a handful of donors, approximately 4.6% of naive CD4, roughly 3.5% of naive CD8, 2% to 2.5% of memory CD4, and under 0.45% of memory CD8 clonotypes were shared.

Healthy HIV-negative adults with no recently reported acute infections or vaccinations were included as donors. Every donor was a Caucasian adult living in Nashville, Tennessee, USA. CD8 memory samples were composed of magnetically selected CD45RO+ cells combined with CCR7-negative CD45RA+ effector memory (TemRA) cells. After blood collection by leukapheresis, PBMCs were isolated using Ficoll-Histopaque density gradient centrifugation and then cryopreserved in the vapor phase of liquid nitrogen. Analytical flow cytometry was used to check the purity and quantity of every magnetically sorted T cell population. Each sorted fraction had its genomic DNA isolated and then quantified by UV absorbance on a Nanodrop 2000c. As concerns this clone: Its antigen remains undetermined. No much larger clone is present one base from it, and per-base qualities are unavailable.

Using the deep immunoSEQ assay, multiplex PCR amplified TCR CDR3 regions from genomic DNA. Extracted genomic DNA from each cell subset was distributed evenly across all wells of several immunoSEQ 96-well plates, and each plate was treated as a replicate. For sorted subsets, each replicate PCR was loaded with 200 ng genomic DNA, equivalent to about 30,000 T cell genomes. The purified libraries were quantified using a Qubit 3.0 fluorometer, sized with a Bioanalyzer 2100, and then quantified again using the KAPA Library Quantification kit. A separate single-read 150-cycle Illumina NextSeq 550 flow cell was used to sequence each immunoSEQ 96-well plate. The study's processing was this. Because the immunoSEQ output held only junctional sequences and lacked quality scores, the filtering could not match the filtering applied to full-length reads. To assign V/J genes and CDR3, sequences were annotated using PyIR, a Python wrapper for IgBLAST v1.9, with IMGT germline references. Reads were removed for weak V/J assignments (E-value above 1e-6), missing CDR3, stop codons, out-of-frame junctions, or ambiguous translated residues. V3J clonotypes were defined as sequences sharing an identical inferred V gene, J gene, and CDR3 amino acid sequence. To compute the percentage overlap between repertoires, the number of shared unique clonotypes was divided by the size of the smaller repertoire. Repertoire richness was assessed with RTK rarefaction, the Chao1 estimator, and Recon v2.1 estimates of unobserved clonotypes. OLGA was used to compute generation probabilities for all TCRbeta clonotypes that the gDNA method yielded from several donors. Drawn from immuneACCESS, this table holds only the in-frame rearrangements with V and J called that TCRdb kept. Clones are partly lost; checked studies trace under half to an unresolved V gene and leave the rest unexplained. The V and J calls and clone size are taken from that table; D and trimming were inferred from the DNA. The sample table contains some 700,000 clones; only one count was recorded for 80% to 95% of them. In total, the top ten clones hold 34% of the sample.

Reading the germline V gene gives CDR1 MRHNA and CDR2 SNTAGT. After removal of 8 bases from V and 8 bases from J, the junction retains 9 bases not matched to a gene. Its CDR3 holds 14 amino acids, cysteine through phenylalanine. Only the CDR3 DNA is retained, 42 bases long and in frame from the first base. The clonotype comes from a man younger than 35 in good health. Some clones in this sample may be carry-over from other donors' samples. The chain uses TRBV6-4 and TRBJ2-1; 10 central nucleotides agree with TRBD2. Input material: memory CD8+ T cells from PBMCs. The meaning of the sample's cell subset or site label: CD45RO+ cells pooled with CCR7-negative TemRA cells. This receptor carries the CDR3 CASSSGREGDEQFF. The DNA sequence is given as TGTGCCAGCTCAAGCGGGAGGGAGGGGGATGAGCAGTTCTTC.